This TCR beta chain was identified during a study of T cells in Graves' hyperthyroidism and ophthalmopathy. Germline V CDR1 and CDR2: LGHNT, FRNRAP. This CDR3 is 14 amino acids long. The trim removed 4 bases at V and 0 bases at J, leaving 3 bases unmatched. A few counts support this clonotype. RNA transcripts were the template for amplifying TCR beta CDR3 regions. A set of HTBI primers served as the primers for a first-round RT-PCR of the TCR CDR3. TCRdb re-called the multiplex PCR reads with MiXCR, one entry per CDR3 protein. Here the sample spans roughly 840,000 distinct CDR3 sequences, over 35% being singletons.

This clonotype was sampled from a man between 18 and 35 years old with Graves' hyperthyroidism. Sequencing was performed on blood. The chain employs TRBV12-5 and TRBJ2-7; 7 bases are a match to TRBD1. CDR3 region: CASGSGQFSYEQYF. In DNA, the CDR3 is TGTGCTAGTGGTTCGGGACAGTTCTCCTACGAGCAGTACTTC. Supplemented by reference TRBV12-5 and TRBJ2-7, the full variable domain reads DARVTQTPRHKVTEMGQEVTMRCQPILGHNTVFWYRQTMMQGLELLAYFRNRAPLDDSGMPKDRFSAEMPDATLATLKIQPSEPRDSAVYFCASGSGQFSYEQYFGPGTRLTVT.